The source of this T cell receptor beta chain is a study of monozygotic twins with inflammatory bowel disease. Findings and caveats of the study: Immunosuppressive treatments were not uniform, and this may have added variability to patient repertoires. Researchers report that IBD patients shared fewer clonotypes with others than healthy twins, especially amid disease activity.

As regards this clonotype: Its specificity is unknown.

Staff drew an approximately 2.5 ml blood sample from each donor. CDR1 is SEHNR, CDR2 FQNEAQ, per germline (reference sequence). This CDR3 is built from 14 residues. UMIs incorporating a 6-nucleotide sample barcode were appended by means of template switching. One entry per CDR3 protein, without DNA, is what TCRdb gives after re-calling the 5' RACE reads. The specimen's table records 330,000 or so distinct CDR3 sequences. This TCR was sampled from a human donor with ulcerative colitis or Crohn's disease, or a healthy co-twin of an affected twin (not recorded which). This sequence joins TRBV7-9 and TRBJ1-1. Sequencing was carried out using blood. CDR3 sequence reads: CASSQGPRGSEAFF. Combining the CDR3 with reference TRBV7-9 and TRBJ1-1 gives the whole variable domain DTGVSQNPRHKITKRGQNVTFRCDPISEHNRLYWYRQTLGQGPEFLTYFQNEAQLEKSRLLSDRFSAERPKGSFSTLEIQRTEQGDSAMYLCASSQGPRGSEAFFGQGTRLTVV.